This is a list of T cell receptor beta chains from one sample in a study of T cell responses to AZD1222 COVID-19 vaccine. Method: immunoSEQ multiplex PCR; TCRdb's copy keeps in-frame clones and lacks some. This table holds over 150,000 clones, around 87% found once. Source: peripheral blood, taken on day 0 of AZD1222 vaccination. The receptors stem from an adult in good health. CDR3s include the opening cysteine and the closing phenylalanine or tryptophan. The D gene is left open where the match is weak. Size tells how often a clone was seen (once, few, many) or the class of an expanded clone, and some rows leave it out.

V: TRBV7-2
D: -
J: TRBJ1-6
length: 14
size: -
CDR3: CASSLGGAGSPLHF
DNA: TGTGCCAGCAGCTTGGGAGGGGCAGGGTCACCCCTCCACTTT

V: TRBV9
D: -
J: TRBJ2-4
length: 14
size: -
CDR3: CASSEGGQRVLQYF
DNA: TGTGCCAGCAGCGAGGGGGGACAGAGAGTTCTCCAGTACTTC

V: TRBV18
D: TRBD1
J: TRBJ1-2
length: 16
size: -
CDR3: CASFLSLGGEGYGYTF
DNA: TGTGCCAGCTTCTTGAGCTTAGGGGGCGAAGGTTATGGCTACACCTTC

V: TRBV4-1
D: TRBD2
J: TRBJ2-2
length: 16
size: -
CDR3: CASSQDLGLATGELFF
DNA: TGCGCCAGCAGCCAAGATCTCGGACTAGCAACCGGGGAGCTGTTTTTT

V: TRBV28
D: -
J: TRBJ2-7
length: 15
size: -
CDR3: CASSFRQLISYEQYF
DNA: TGTGCCAGCAGTTTCAGACAGCTGATCTCCTACGAGCAGTACTTC

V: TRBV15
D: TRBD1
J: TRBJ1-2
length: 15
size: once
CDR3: CATSSNRGLGYGYTF
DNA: TGTGCCACCAGCAGTAACAGGGGGCTCGGCTATGGCTACACCTTC

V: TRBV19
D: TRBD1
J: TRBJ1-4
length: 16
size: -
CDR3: CASSFGQGVRNEKLFF
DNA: TGTGCCAGTAGTTTCGGACAGGGGGTCAGAAATGAAAAACTGTTTTTT

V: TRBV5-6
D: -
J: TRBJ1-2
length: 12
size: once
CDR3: CASSSRDYGYTF
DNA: TGTGCCAGCAGCTCACGCGACTATGGCTACACCTTC

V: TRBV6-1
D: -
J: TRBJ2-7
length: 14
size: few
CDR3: CASSEVGWAYEQYF
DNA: TGTGCCAGCAGTGAAGTCGGGTGGGCCTACGAGCAGTACTTC

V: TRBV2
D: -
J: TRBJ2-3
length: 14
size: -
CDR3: CASSQQGVQDTQYF
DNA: TGTGCCAGCAGCCAACAGGGAGTTCAAGATACGCAGTATTTT

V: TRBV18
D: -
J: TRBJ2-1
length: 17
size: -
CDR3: CASSLYTRQARVGEQFF
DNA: TGTGCCAGCTCACTATATACAAGACAGGCCCGAGTCGGTGAGCAGTTCTTC

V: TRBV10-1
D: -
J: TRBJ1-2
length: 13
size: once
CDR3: CASSASAARGYTF
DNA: TGCGCCAGCAGCGCCAGCGCGGCCAGAGGCTACACCTTC

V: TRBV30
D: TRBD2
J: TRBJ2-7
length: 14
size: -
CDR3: CAWRGTSGRYEQYF
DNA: TGTGCCTGGAGGGGGACTAGCGGGAGGTACGAGCAGTACTTC

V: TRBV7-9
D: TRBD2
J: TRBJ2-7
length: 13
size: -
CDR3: CASRREFPYEQYF
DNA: TGTGCCAGCAGGCGGGAGTTTCCCTACGAGCAGTACTTC

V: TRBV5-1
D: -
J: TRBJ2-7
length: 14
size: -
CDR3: CASSSLSDSYEQYF
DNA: TGCGCCAGCAGTAGCTTGTCAGACTCCTACGAGCAGTACTTC

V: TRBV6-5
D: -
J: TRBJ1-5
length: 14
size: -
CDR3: CASSYSGTRQPQHF
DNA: TGTGCCAGCAGTTACTCAGGGACGCGTCAGCCCCAGCATTTT

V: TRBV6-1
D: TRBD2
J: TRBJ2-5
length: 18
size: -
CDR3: CASSEPGRLSGRLETQYF
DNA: TGTGCCAGCAGTGAACCCGGACGCCTTAGCGGGAGATTAGAGACCCAGTACTTC

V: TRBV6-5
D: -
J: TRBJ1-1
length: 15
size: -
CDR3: CASSSAGGVRTEAFF
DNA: TGTGCCAGCAGTTCCGCCGGCGGGGTCCGCACTGAAGCTTTCTTT

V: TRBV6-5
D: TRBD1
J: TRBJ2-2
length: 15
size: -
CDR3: CASTYDRGPTGELFF
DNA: TGTGCCAGCACCTACGACAGGGGGCCCACCGGGGAGCTGTTTTTT

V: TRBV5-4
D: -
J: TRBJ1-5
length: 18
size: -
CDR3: CASSLPGHNFSGNQPQHF
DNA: TGTGCCAGCAGCTTGCCGGGACATAATTTTAGTGGCAATCAGCCCCAGCATTTT

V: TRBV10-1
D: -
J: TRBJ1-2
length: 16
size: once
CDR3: CASSESSALTNYGYTF
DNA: TGCGCCAGCAGTGAGTCTTCAGCATTGACAAACTATGGCTACACCTTC

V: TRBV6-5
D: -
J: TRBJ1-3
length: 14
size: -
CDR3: CASRQGLSGNTIYF
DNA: TGTGCCAGCAGGCAGGGCCTCTCTGGAAACACCATATATTTT

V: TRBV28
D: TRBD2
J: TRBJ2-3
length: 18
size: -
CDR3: CASSRLRLAGPGTDTQYF
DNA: TGTGCCAGCAGCCGCCTTAGACTAGCGGGCCCAGGCACAGATACGCAGTATTTT

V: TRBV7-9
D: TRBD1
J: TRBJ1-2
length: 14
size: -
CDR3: CASSLSGGLYGYTF
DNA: TGTGCCAGCAGCTTATCAGGGGGTTTGTATGGCTACACCTTC

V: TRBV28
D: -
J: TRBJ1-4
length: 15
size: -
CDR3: CASSPAGGRGEKLFF
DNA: TGTGCCAGCAGTCCCGCCGGGGGCCGAGGGGAAAAACTGTTTTTT

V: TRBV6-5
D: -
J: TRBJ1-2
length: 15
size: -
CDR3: CASTDPMTGNYGYTF
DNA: TGTGCCAGCACCGATCCGATGACAGGCAACTATGGCTACACCTTC

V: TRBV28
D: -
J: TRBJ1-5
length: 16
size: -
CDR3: CASSPRTLDSNQPQHF
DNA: TGTGCCAGCAGTCCACGGACGTTAGATAGCAATCAGCCCCAGCATTTT

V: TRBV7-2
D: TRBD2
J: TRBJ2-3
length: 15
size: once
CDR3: CASSLVAGGSDTQYF
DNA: TGTGCCAGCAGCTTAGTTGCGGGAGGGTCAGATACGCAGTATTTT

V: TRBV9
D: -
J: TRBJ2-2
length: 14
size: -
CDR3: CASSYQEYTGELFF
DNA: TGTGCCAGCAGCTACCAGGAATACACCGGGGAGCTGTTTTTT